One sample yielded the 25 T cell receptor beta chains listed below, sequenced in a study of blood T cell repertoires in COVID-19. Clones were sequenced by immunoSEQ multiplex PCR, and TCRdb holds only the in-frame ones, with some missing. The table has about 92,000 clones, 75% to 90% seen once. The sequenced sample was peripheral blood. These receptors all come from a woman older than 75 with active or convalescent COVID-19.

CDR3 coding DNA: TGTGCCAGCAGTGACCTTATTAGACTGCAAAATCAGCCCCAGCATTTT. It codes for CASSDLIRLQNQPQHF. The rearrangement links TRBV6-4 to TRBJ1-5; D gene uncertain. The CDR3 is 16 residues long. CDR1 and CDR2 from the germline V gene are MRHNA and SNTAGT. V lost 2 bases, J lost 4 bases, and 15 bases lay in between.

This chain links TRBV9 with TRBJ2-3; perhaps TRBD2 as D (6 bases). V was trimmed by 3 bases and J by 4 bases, leaving 18 bases between them. Per the germline V gene, CDR1 is SGDLS and CDR2 is YYNGEE. There are 16 residues in the CDR3. The CDR3 DNA reads as TGTGCCAGCAGCGCCCTAGAGGGAGGATATGCAGATACGCAGTATTTT. It translates to CASSALEGGYADTQYF.

The chain employs TRBV18 and TRBJ2-3; 9 bases line up with TRBD2. Germline CDR1 reads KGHSH; CDR2 reads LQKENI. This CDR3 contains 16 residues. The J segment lost 0 bases and the V segment lost 4 bases, leaving 5 bases of the junction unmatched. This chain's CDR3 is CASSHTSGYSTDTQYF. The DNA of the CDR3 is TGTGCCAGCTCACACACTAGCGGGTATAGCACAGATACGCAGTATTTT.

This clone was detected once. The rearrangement joins TRBV11-2 to TRBJ1-2, with 7 bases aligning to TRBD1. Germline V gene sequence: CDR1 SGHAT, CDR2 FQNNGV. The junction had 5 bases not matched to a gene; V was cut back by 1 base and J by 6 bases. This CDR3 region has 14 residues. The CDR3 loop reads CASSLAGTENGYTF. The CDR3 DNA sequence: TGTGCCAGCAGCTTAGCCGGGACAGAGAATGGCTACACCTTC.

The chain employs TRBV28 and TRBJ2-7, with 7 bases identical to TRBD2. Germline V lookup: CDR1 MDHEN, CDR2 SYDVKM. The junction had 4 bases not matched to a gene; V was cut back by 4 bases and J by 7 bases. The CDR3 runs to 12 residues. This chain's CDR3 is CASSSLGREQYF. Written as DNA, the CDR3 is TGTGCCAGCAGTTCCCTCGGGAGGGAGCAGTACTTC.

V gene TRBV2 combines with J gene TRBJ2-7; 7 bases agree with TRBD1. The CDR3 loop spans 14 amino acids. Trimming removed 4 bases from V and 2 bases from J; junction bases left unmatched: 5. Germline loops: CDR1 SNHLY, CDR2 FYNNEI. This CDR3 is CASSVGQGAYEQYF. In DNA, the CDR3 is TGTGCCAGCAGTGTTGGGCAGGGGGCCTACGAGCAGTACTTC.

The chain couples TRBV7-9 to TRBJ2-1, with TRBD2 matching over 13 bases. The CDR3 is 15 residues long. With V trimmed by 2 bases and J by 6 bases, 1 base remained unmatched. Germline-derived CDR1 and CDR2 are SEHNR and FQNEAQ (reference sequence). This chain's CDR3 is CASSLTSGGANEQFF. The CDR3 region has the DNA TGTGCCAGCAGCTTAACTAGCGGGGGGGCCAATGAGCAGTTCTTC.

This clone has just one count. J is TRBJ2-3 and V is TRBV5-1; TRBD2 is a possible D gene (6 bases). Germline V gene data show CDR1 as SGHRS and CDR2 as YFSETQ. V was clipped by 5 bases and J by 3 bases, with 10 bases between them. This CDR3 is built from 13 residues. CDR3 protein: CASSNGGTDTQYF. The CDR3 bases are TGCGCCAGCAGTAATGGGGGGACAGATACGCAGTATTTT.

The V gene is TRBV4-1, the J gene TRBJ2-7; D is perhaps TRBD1 (5 bases). This CDR3 has 15 amino acids. The germline V gene encodes CDR1 MGHRA and CDR2 YSYEKL. V was clipped by 1 base and J by 2 bases, with 12 bases between them. The CDR3 loop is CASSQAPGKTYEQYF. CDR3 DNA: TGCGCCAGCAGCCAAGCCCCAGGGAAAACCTACGAGCAGTACTTC.

The rearrangement joins TRBV9 to TRBJ2-7, with D perhaps matching TRBD2 (5 bases). The CDR3 is 14 amino acids. V was trimmed by 0 bases and J by 5 bases, leaving 12 bases between them. Germline V gene data show CDR1 as SGDLS and CDR2 as YYNGEE. This CDR3 is CASSVAGFGDEQYF. In DNA form, the CDR3 reads TGTGCCAGCAGCGTAGCAGGATTCGGGGACGAGCAGTACTTC.

This chain connects TRBV27 to TRBJ1-3; D ambiguous. V was cut by 5 bases and J by 4 bases, with 15 bases left in between. CDR3 length equals 15 residues. Germline-derived CDR1 and CDR2 are MNHEY and SMNVEV (reference sequence). CDR3 bases: TGTGCCAGCAGTCCAACAGAGGGCTTCGGAAACACCATATATTTT. This gives the protein CASSPTEGFGNTIYF.

This clone was recorded a few times. The J gene is TRBJ1-1, the V gene TRBV6-2 or TRBV6-3; a weak D match, TRBD1 (5 bases). V was trimmed by 4 bases and J by 4 bases, leaving 22 bases between them. This CDR3 is 17 amino acids long. Germline CDR1 reads MNHEY; CDR2 reads SVGEGT. CDR3 in amino acids: CASSFVGKGFGGTEAFF. The CDR3 DNA is TGTGCCAGCAGTTTCGTAGGTAAGGGGTTCGGTGGCACTGAAGCTTTCTTT.

This chain links TRBV6-6 with TRBJ1-2, with 7 nucleotides matching TRBD1. Germline CDR1 MNHNY, CDR2 SVGAGI (reference sequence). With 4 bases clipped from V and 7 bases from J, the junction kept 6 bases outside the gene matches. The CDR3 runs 13 residues. This CDR3 reads CASSSRQGFGYTF. The DNA of the CDR3 is TGTGCCAGCAGTTCCAGACAGGGATTTGGCTACACCTTC.

This chain connects TRBV10-1 to TRBJ2-5, with 7 bases matching TRBD1. This CDR3 is built from 13 residues. V was clipped by 3 bases and J by 3 bases; unmatched bases: 1. CDR1 and CDR2 from the germline V gene are WNHNN and SYGVQD (reference sequence). DNA of the CDR3: TGCGCCAGCAGTGAAACAGGGGAAGAGACCCAGTACTTC. This encodes CASSETGEETQYF.

V usage is TRBV7-2 and J usage is TRBJ1-2; D is unresolved. V was pared by 1 base and J by 4 bases, with 13 bases between. Germline V CDR1 and CDR2: SGHTA, FQGNSA. The length of the CDR3 is 15 residues. The CDR3 loop is CASSLEGQASYGYTF. CDR3 DNA sequence: TGTGCCAGCAGCTTAGAAGGCCAGGCCAGCTATGGCTACACCTTC.

This clone was seen a few times. V gene TRBV7-3 combines with J gene TRBJ2-7, with a possible D match to TRBD1 (5 bases). CDR3 length equals 15 residues. The germline V gene has CDR1 SGHTA and CDR2 FQGTGA. V lost 4 bases and J 6 bases, leaving 19 bases between the germline ends. The CDR3 here is CASSSTPLRVGEQYF. The DNA of the CDR3 is TGTGCCAGCAGCTCCACCCCGCTCAGGGTTGGCGAGCAGTACTTC.

This rearrangement joins TRBV5-5 to TRBJ1-4, with D possibly matching TRBD1 (5 bases). The CDR3 totals 15 residues. Per the germline V gene, CDR1 is SGHKS and CDR2 is YYEKEE (reference sequence). Deletions cut 4 bases from V and 7 bases from J, with 17 bases between. The CDR3 DNA follows: TGTGCCAGCAGCCTAACGACAGTACCCCCTGAAAAACTGTTTTTT. Translating it yields CASSLTTVPPEKLFF.

The V and J genes are TRBV6-2 or TRBV6-3 and TRBJ2-3, with D tentatively TRBD2 (5 bases). Trimming removed 5 bases at V and 7 bases at J, with 13 bases between. This CDR3 has 13 residues. Germline CDR1 and CDR2: MNHEY and SVGEGT. The CDR3 nucleotides read TGTGCCAGCAGTCGGGGTGAGGGCCATACGCAGTATTTT. It yields the protein CASSRGEGHTQYF.

The chain employs TRBV7-2 and TRBJ1-3; D uncertain. Germline CDR1 and CDR2: SGHTA and FQGNSA. The V and J ends lost 7 bases and 0 bases respectively, with 7 bases between them. The CDR3 is made up of 13 amino acids. The CDR3 DNA follows: TGTGCCAGCAAATCAGGCTCTGGAAACACCATATATTTT. As protein: CASKSGSGNTIYF. The whole variable domain, filled in from reference TRBV7-2 and TRBJ1-3, reads GAGVSQSPSNKVTEKGKDVELRCDPISGHTALYWYRQSLGQGLEFLIYFQGNSAPDKSGLPSDRFSAERTGGSVSTLTIQRTQQEDSAVYLCASKSGSGNTIYFGEGSWLTVV.

The chain is built from TRBV5-1 and TRBJ1-2; D gene uncertain. Germline CDR1 is SGHRS and CDR2 is YFSETQ. The CDR3 loop spans 14 amino acids. V lost 4 bases to trimming and J lost 7 bases, with 17 bases between them. The CDR3 region has the DNA TGCGCCAGCAGCACGGGATCTTTTAGCGGTGGCTACACCTTC. Protein: CASSTGSFSGGYTF.

The chain links TRBV30 to TRBJ1-2; D is possibly TRBD1 (5 bases). V was trimmed by 3 bases and J by 2 bases, leaving 16 bases between them. CDR1 and CDR2 from the germline V gene are GTSNPN and SVGIG (reference sequence). The CDR3 sequence is 15 residues long. CDR3 region: CAWRRPGTANYGYTF. The CDR3, as DNA: TGTGCCTGGAGACGACCAGGGACTGCCAACTATGGCTACACCTTC.

The chain is built from TRBV4-2 and TRBJ1-1, with a tentative D call TRBD1 (5 bases). Per germline, CDR1 LGHNA and CDR2 YNFKEQ. This CDR3 contains 17 residues. V shed 1 base and J shed 5 bases, with 20 bases lying between them. The CDR3 loop reads CASSQVWDSRVWTEAFF. Written as DNA, the CDR3 is TGTGCCAGCAGCCAAGTTTGGGACTCCAGGGTTTGGACTGAAGCTTTCTTT.

The V gene is TRBV2, the J gene TRBJ1-4; D is possibly TRBD1 (6 bases). Germline CDR1 is SNHLY and CDR2 is FYNNEI. The CDR3 sequence is 14 residues long. V lost 5 bases and J 5 bases, leaving 12 bases between the germline ends. CDR3 residues: CASSLGGSNEKLFF. The CDR3 region has the DNA TGTGCCAGCAGTCTAGGGGGTTCGAATGAAAAACTGTTTTTT.

The chain joins TRBV4-3 to TRBJ2-4; perhaps TRBD1 as D (5 bases). V dropped 1 base and J dropped 8 bases, with 12 bases sitting between them. This CDR3 region has 14 residues. Germline CDR1 LGHNA, CDR2 YSLEER. The CDR3 reads CASSQGRRGDIQYF. Here the CDR3 DNA reads TGCGCCAGCAGCCAAGGGCGTAGGGGTGACATTCAGTACTTC.

CDR3 sequence reads: CASSLEGGDRQQYF. In nucleotides, the CDR3 is TGTGCCAGCAGCCTGGAGGGGGGGGACCGACAGCAGTACTTC. The V call is TRBV3-1 (or the pseudogene TRBV3-2), the J call TRBJ2-7, with D perhaps TRBD2 (7 bases). The length of the CDR3 is 14 residues. The V and J ends lost 4 bases and 8 bases respectively, with 18 bases between them. Germline V gene data show CDR1 as LGHDT and CDR2 as YNNKEL (reference sequence).